These 29 T cell receptor beta chains were all obtained from the same sample, sequenced in a study of glioma-infiltrating T cells. TCR alpha and beta CDR3 regions were amplified from RNA using iRepertoire nested multiplex PCR. Each CDR3 protein gets one entry after TCRdb re-called the multiplex PCR reads with MiXCR. This sample has approximately 100,000 distinct CDR3 sequences, with 25% to 30% found just once. Sequenced: glioma tissue, nonneoplastic brain tissue, or PBMCs (not recorded which). The receptor set was obtained from a human donor with low-grade glioma or glioblastoma, undergoing nonglioma brain surgery, or in good health (not recorded which).

This clonotype was observed a few times. The rearrangement links TRBV5-1 to TRBJ1-6; 9 bases map to TRBD1. With 2 bases clipped from V and 9 bases from J, the junction kept 6 bases outside the gene matches. The CDR3 is made up of 15 amino acids. CDR1 SGHRS and CDR2 YFSETQ come from the germline V gene. The CDR3 is CASSLGTGYRSPLHF. CDR3 bases: TGCGCCAGCAGCTTAGGGACAGGGTATCGTTCACCCCTCCACTTT.

Comments on this clonotype: A read error may be the cause here, since a much bigger clone is one base away. J is TRBJ2-3 and V is TRBV4-1; perhaps TRBD2 as D (6 bases). Per germline, CDR1 MGHRA and CDR2 YSYEKL. This CDR3 is built from 17 residues. The CDR3, as DNA: TGCGCCAGCAGCTACCCTAAGTGGGGGGAAAGCACAGATATGCAGTATTTT. Translation: CASSYPKWGESTDMQYF.

This clonotype showed up many times. The CDR3 is CATGDLTNTEAFF. CDR3 bases: TGTGCCACCGGGGATCTGACGAACACTGAAGCTTTCTTT. The chain recombines TRBV2 with TRBJ1-1; D is unresolved. The length of the CDR3 is 13 residues. The germline V and J ends were trimmed by 10 bases and 1 base, with 13 bases remaining between them. CDR1 and CDR2 from the germline V gene are SNHLY and FYNNEI.

This clonotype was found many times. This chain's CDR3 is CASSLETLGNTEAFF. For the CDR3, the DNA is TGCGCCAGCAGCTTGGAGACTTTGGGGAACACTGAAGCTTTCTTT. The chain uses TRBV5-1 and TRBJ1-1, with D hard to call. The germline V gene encodes CDR1 SGHRS and CDR2 YFSETQ. Deletions cut 0 bases from V and 1 base from J, with 10 bases between. The CDR3 sequence is 15 residues long.

This clonotype was counted many times. The chain combines TRBV3-1 with TRBJ1-2; the D is unclear. CDR1 is LGHDT, CDR2 YNNKEL, per germline (reference sequence). V dropped 0 bases and J dropped 2 bases, with 16 bases sitting between them. The CDR3 runs to 17 residues. This CDR3 reads CASSQDLTWAGNYGYTF. In nucleotides, the CDR3 is TGTGCCAGCAGCCAAGATCTGACATGGGCGGGGAACTATGGCTACACCTTC.

This chain uses TRBV28 with TRBJ2-1, with 8 bases fitting TRBD2. This CDR3 comprises 15 residues. The J segment lost 0 bases and the V segment lost 7 bases, leaving 5 bases of the junction unmatched. The germline gives CDR1 MDHEN, CDR2 SYDVKM. CDR3 protein: CASTPGRVSYNEQFF. CDR3 coding DNA: TGTGCCAGCACCCCCGGGAGGGTCTCCTACAATGAGCAGTTCTTC.

This clonotype was picked up many times. The CDR3 DNA is TGTGCCAGCAGCCTCCCAGAGCCCCAGCATTTT. It translates to CASSLPEPQHF. This chain links TRBV5-4 with TRBJ1-5; D is unclear. CDR1 and CDR2 from the germline V gene are SGHNT and YYREEE (reference sequence). Trimming stripped 4 bases from V and 8 bases from J, with 7 bases between. This CDR3 comprises 11 residues.

This clonotype was seen repeatedly, ten times or more. The V call is TRBV2, the J call TRBJ1-6, with D possibly being TRBD1 (6 bases). Germline CDR1 and CDR2: SNHLY and FYNNEI. This CDR3 region has 15 residues. Trimming pared 7 bases from V and 7 bases from J, leaving 17 bases between. The CDR3 sequence is CASKAGVPANSPLHF. The CDR3 bases are TGTGCCAGCAAGGCAGGGGTCCCGGCCAATTCACCCCTCCACTTT.

This clonotype showed up many times. V usage is TRBV29-1 and J usage is TRBJ1-1, with 8 positions matching TRBD1. CDR3 length: 14 residues. The germline V gene has CDR1 SQVTM and CDR2 ANQGSEA. V shed 5 bases and J 1 base; nucleotides not matched to a gene: 6. Written as DNA, the CDR3 is TGCAGCGTTTGGGGACAGGCGTGGAACACTGAAGCTTTCTTT. It is translated as CSVWGQAWNTEAFF.

This clonotype was recorded many times. The gene calls are TRBV18 and TRBJ1-1; D uncertain. This CDR3 has 14 amino acids. V shed 3 bases and J shed 3 bases, with 11 bases lying between them. Germline V CDR1 and CDR2: KGHSH, LQKENI. The DNA of the CDR3 is TGTGCCAGCTCACCTCGGACTGCGGACACTGAAGCTTTCTTT. Translation: CASSPRTADTEAFF.

At least ten counts were recorded for this clonotype. V usage is TRBV5-1 and J usage is TRBJ2-7; 7 bases map to TRBD2. Unmatched junction bases numbered 12, after V lost 7 bases and J lost 2 bases. The CDR3 has 15 residues. CDR1 is SGHRS, CDR2 YFSETQ, per germline. The CDR3 sequence is CASRGSASGPYEQYF. The CDR3 DNA follows: TGCGCCAGCCGAGGGTCGGCTAGCGGACCCTACGAGCAGTACTTC.

This clonotype was seen at least ten times. This chain joins TRBV7-2 and TRBJ1-1, with D unresolved. The germline gives CDR1 SGHTA, CDR2 FQGNSA. Between the trimmed V and J ends, which lost 2 bases and 5 bases, there was a span of 6 bases. This CDR3 is 12 amino acids long. The CDR3 region has the DNA TGTGCCAGCAGCTTAACCCGAACTGAAGCTTTCTTT. Its protein is CASSLTRTEAFF.

The sample holds many counts of this clonotype. The V gene is TRBV11-2, the J gene TRBJ2-3; D gene ambiguous. Trimming cost V 3 bases and J 2 bases, with 9 bases left between them. Germline lookup yields CDR1 SGHAT and CDR2 FQNNGV. The CDR3 covers 14 residues. DNA of the CDR3: TGTGCCAGCAGCTTCGGCCAGTCCACAGATACGCAGTATTTT. Its translation: CASSFGQSTDTQYF.

There are many counts of this clonotype. V and J are TRBV7-9 and TRBJ2-3; 10 nucleotides match TRBD2. CDR3 size: 16 residues. The trim removed 5 bases at V and 6 bases at J, leaving 11 bases unmatched. The germline V gene encodes CDR1 SEHNR and CDR2 FQNEAQ (reference sequence). CDR3 nucleotide sequence: TGTGCCAGCAGCGCGGGGACTAGCGAGACTCGGGATACGCAGTATTTT. This translates into CASSAGTSETRDTQYF.

This clonotype has a handful of counts. The chain joins TRBV9 to TRBJ2-2; D call uncertain. The V gene lost 0 bases and the J gene lost 8 bases, with 2 bases spanning the gap. The CDR3 length is 11 residues. Germline V lookup: CDR1 SGDLS, CDR2 YYNGEE. CDR3 in amino acids: CASSVDGELFF. The CDR3 DNA is TGTGCCAGCAGCGTAGATGGGGAGCTGTTTTTT.

This clonotype has just one count. This may be a read error, as it is one base from a much larger clone. This rearrangement joins TRBV19 to TRBJ1-1; perhaps TRBD1 as D (6 bases). The CDR3 consists of 14 residues. Germline V gene data show CDR1 as LNHDA and CDR2 as SQIVND (reference sequence). Trimming stripped 4 bases from V and 4 bases from J, with 13 bases between. As DNA, the CDR3 is TGTGCCAGTAGTACAGTCAGGGGCGGCACTGAAGCTTTCTTT. This encodes CASSTVRGGTEAFF.

The sample holds many counts of this clonotype. The chain uses TRBV4-3 and TRBJ1-2, with D perhaps TRBD1 (6 bases). This CDR3 spans 15 amino acids. The germline V gene has CDR1 LGHNA and CDR2 YSLEER. V was pared by 0 bases and J by 2 bases, with 10 bases between. The CDR3 here is CASSQDLGGNYGYTF. CDR3 DNA: TGCGCCAGCAGCCAAGATTTAGGGGGGAACTATGGCTACACCTTC.

Notes on this clonotype: A clone one base away is much larger, so this may be a read error. The chain carries TRBV7-9 and TRBJ1-2, with TRBD1 as a possible D gene (5 bases). Trimming took off 8 bases at V and 7 bases at J, with 17 bases between the two ends. Germline V CDR1 and CDR2: SEHNR, FQNEAQ (reference sequence). The CDR3 is 13 amino acids. The CDR3 loop reads CASPSQVGGGYTF. The CDR3 nucleotides read TGTGCCAGCCCCTCCCAAGTCGGGGGTGGCTACACCTTC.

This clonotype was counted many times. The rearrangement joins TRBV24-1 to TRBJ2-3; the match to TRBD2 covers 15 bases. Per germline, CDR1 KGHDR and CDR2 SFDVKD. Trimming cost V 0 bases and J 3 bases; bases outside gene matches: 3. This CDR3 spans 18 amino acids. CDR3 residues: CATSDLRGLAGGTDTQYF. The CDR3 DNA sequence: TGTGCCACCAGTGATTTGCGGGGACTAGCGGGAGGAACAGATACGCAGTATTTT.

The sample holds many counts of this clonotype. This chain joins TRBV6-4 and TRBJ2-2; no reliable D call. The germline V gene has CDR1 MRHNA and CDR2 SNTAGT. Trimming pared 2 bases from V and 6 bases from J, leaving 7 bases between. The CDR3 contains 13 residues. The CDR3: CASSDRWAGELFF. CDR3 DNA sequence: TGTGCCAGCAGTGACCGGTGGGCCGGGGAGCTGTTTTTT.

This clonotype was recorded at least ten times. The V call is TRBV6-2 or TRBV6-3, the J call TRBJ2-7, with D tentatively TRBD1 (5 bases). The CDR3 length is 14 residues. Germline V gene lookup returns CDR1 MNHEY and CDR2 SVGEGT. Trimming took off 3 bases at V and 6 bases at J, with 15 bases between the two ends. CDR3 DNA sequence: TGTGCCAGCAGTTATTTGACAGATTCTAGCGAGCAGTACTTC. Amino acids: CASSYLTDSSEQYF.

This clonotype was observed many times. Given a much more abundant clone one base away, this may be a read error. V and J are TRBV9 and TRBJ1-1; maybe TRBD1 (6 bases). Germline CDR1 is SGDLS and CDR2 is YYNGEE. V shed 1 base and J shed 4 bases, with 8 bases lying between them. The CDR3 consists of 13 residues. The CDR3 protein is CASSVQGSTEAFF. The CDR3 nucleotides are TGTGCCAGCAGCGTACAGGGGAGCACTGAAGCTTTCTTT.

The chain uses TRBV5-1 and TRBJ2-1, with D possibly matching TRBD1 (7 bases). The end of the DNA aligns better with TRBJ2-7, so the J call may be wrong. Germline-derived CDR1 and CDR2 are SGHRS and YFSETQ. CDR3 length equals 15 residues. The CDR3 sequence is CASSPWRGRGNEQYF. The CDR3 DNA reads TGCGCCAGCAGCCCATGGAGGGGGCGAGGGAATGAGCAGTACTTC.

This clonotype was counted ten times or more. In DNA, the CDR3 is TGCAGTGCTAGAGATGGAGACCCCGCCTACAATGAGCAGTTCTTC. Its protein is CSARDGDPAYNEQFF. The genes are TRBV20-1 and TRBJ2-1; D not certain. CDR1 is DFQATT, CDR2 SNEGSKA, per germline (reference sequence). The V end was cut by 0 bases, the J end by 2 bases, with 11 bases between. This CDR3 has 15 amino acids.

This clonotype showed up many times. The V call is TRBV20-1, the J call TRBJ2-7; D is possibly TRBD1 or TRBD2 (5 bases each). Germline V CDR1 and CDR2: DFQATT, SNEGSKA (reference sequence). CDR3 length: 13 residues. V gave up 3 bases and J gave up 3 bases, with 12 bases separating them. The CDR3 spells CSASGAAGYEQYF. The CDR3, as DNA: TGCAGTGCTAGCGGGGCTGCCGGCTACGAGCAGTACTTC.

A word on this clonotype: This may stem from a read error, because a much larger clone lies one nucleotide away. This rearrangement joins TRBV18 to TRBJ1-6; 8 nucleotides agree with TRBD1. The V and J ends lost 5 bases and 6 bases, in that order; junction bases with no gene match: 6. Germline values: CDR1 KGHSH, CDR2 LQKENI. The CDR3 sequence is 15 residues long. The CDR3 here is CASSSGTGFNSPLHF. The CDR3 DNA reads as TGTGCCAGCTCATCTGGGACAGGTTTTAATTCACCCCTCCACTTT.

This clonotype has at least ten counts. CDR3 protein: CSAKRGSQNEKLFF. DNA of the CDR3: TGCAGTGCTAAGAGAGGCTCCCAGAATGAAAAACTGTTTTTT. V is TRBV20-1 and J is TRBJ1-4; no clear D gene. V was pared by 4 bases and J by 5 bases, with 14 bases between. The V gene's germline CDR1 is DFQATT and CDR2 SNEGSKA (reference sequence). The CDR3 contains 14 residues.

This clonotype has at least ten counts. The CDR3 DNA sequence: TGTGCCAGTCTGCCGGGACTATCTTTCTCCAGCGAGCAGTACTTC. Amino acid sequence: CASLPGLSFSSEQYF. V is TRBV6-2 or TRBV6-3 and J is TRBJ2-7; TRBD2 matches at 7 bases. The CDR3 contains 15 residues. V trimming: 9 bases; J trimming: 6 bases; junction bases outside the gene matches: 17. Germline loops: CDR1 MNHEY, CDR2 SVGEGT.

This clonotype was observed many times. The V call is TRBV2, the J call TRBJ2-1; 12 bases agree with TRBD2. V shed 3 bases and J 8 bases; nucleotides not matched to a gene: 5. The germline V gene has CDR1 SNHLY and CDR2 FYNNEI. The CDR3 is 15 amino acids. The CDR3 DNA reads as TGTGCCAGCAGTGAGACAACTAGCGGGAGGCATGAGCAGTTCTTC. Its protein product is CASSETTSGRHEQFF.